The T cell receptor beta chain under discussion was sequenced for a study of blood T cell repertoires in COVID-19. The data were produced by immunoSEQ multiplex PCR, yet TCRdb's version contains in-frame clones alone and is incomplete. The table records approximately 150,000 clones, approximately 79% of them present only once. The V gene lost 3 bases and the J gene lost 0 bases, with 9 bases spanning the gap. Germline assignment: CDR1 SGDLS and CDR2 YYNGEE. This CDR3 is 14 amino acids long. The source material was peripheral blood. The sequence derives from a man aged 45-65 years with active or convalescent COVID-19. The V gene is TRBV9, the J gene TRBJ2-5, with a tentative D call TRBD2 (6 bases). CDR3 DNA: TGTGCCAGCAGCGCGGGACTTAACCAAGAGACCCAGTACTTC. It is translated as CASSAGLNQETQYF.